This TCR beta chain was observed in a study of spatial heterogeneity in lung cancer. Overall study context: Detection of beta-chain sequences consistently exceeded that of alpha-chain sequences. Study-level results: Ubiquitous expanded tumor TCRs were seen in blood more at resection than at follow-up.

A unique molecular identifier was carried by every single TCR cDNA molecule. Each CDR3 protein gets one entry after TCRdb re-called the 5' RACE reads with MiXCR. Among 39,000 or so distinct CDR3 sequences listed, roughly 8% were seen once. Time point meaning: sample taken at primary tumor resection. Unsorted tumor, nontumor lung tissue or cryopreserved PBMC supplied the whole RNA. After removal of 7 bases from V and 9 bases from J, the junction contained 11 bases not matched to a gene. The germline V gene has CDR1 MNHEY and CDR2 SMNVEV (reference sequence). The CDR3 covers 13 residues. There are many counts of this clonotype. Its target is unknown.

The receptor's source is a male donor with early-stage non-small cell lung cancer. The chain carries TRBV27 and TRBJ2-5, with 7 bases identical to TRBD2. The sample in question was PBMCs, obtained at surgery. DNA for the CDR3: TGTGCCAGCAAACGGAGGGCACGGGGGGCCCAGTACTTC. Residues: CASKRRARGAQYF.